This passage covers 7 T cell receptor beta chains from one sample sequenced in a study of T cells expressing NK-cell markers. Each CDR3 protein gets one entry in TCRdb, which reprocessed the 5' RACE reads and gives no DNA. The sample features 350,000 to 400,000 distinct CDR3 sequences, with about 11% in its top ten. The sequenced material came from blood T cells: a sorted CD56 or NKG2C T cell subset, CD4+ or CD8+ T cells, or bulk PBMC T cells (not recorded which). Source of these receptors: a woman aged 45-65 years in good health.

This chain links TRBV20-1 with TRBJ2-5; TCRdb names TRBD1, which stays unverified in the absence of DNA. The CDR3 extends over 16 amino acids. Germline V gives CDR1 DFQATT, CDR2 SNEGSKA (reference sequence). This CDR3 is CSARVAGGQAIDVQYF.

The chain uses TRBV5-1 and TRBJ1-4. The CDR3 covers 13 residues. Germline CDR1 SGHRS, CDR2 YFSETQ. CDR3 in amino acids: CASRKEENEKLFF.

The chain couples TRBV10-2 to TRBJ1-6. The CDR3 has 14 residues. Per the germline V gene, CDR1 is WSHSY and CDR2 is SAAADI. The CDR3 reads CASSEGTDSGLLHF.

The rearrangement uses TRBV5-1 and TRBJ2-3; the D gene TCRdb calls, TRBD1, cannot be checked with no DNA. Looked up from germline, CDR1 is SGHRS and CDR2 is YFSETQ. The CDR3 length is 16 residues. The CDR3 is CASSPDRGISTDTQYF.

This chain joins TRBV6-5 and TRBJ1-1; TCRdb calls TRBD1, which cannot be checked without DNA. This CDR3 spans 16 amino acids. Germline CDR1 and CDR2: MNHEY and SVGAGI. The CDR3 reads CASSYAKVGPDTEAFF.

The rearrangement links TRBV12-3 or TRBV12-4 to TRBJ2-1; TCRdb's D call of TRBD2 is untestable without DNA. This CDR3 has 16 amino acids. The chain's CDR3 is CASSLRTPRTGNEQFF.

The chain joins TRBV20-1 to TRBJ2-5; TCRdb's D call of TRBD1 is untestable without DNA. The germline V gene has CDR1 DFQATT and CDR2 SNEGSKA (reference sequence). The CDR3 is made up of 11 amino acids. The CDR3 loop reads CSAIPLSAQYF.